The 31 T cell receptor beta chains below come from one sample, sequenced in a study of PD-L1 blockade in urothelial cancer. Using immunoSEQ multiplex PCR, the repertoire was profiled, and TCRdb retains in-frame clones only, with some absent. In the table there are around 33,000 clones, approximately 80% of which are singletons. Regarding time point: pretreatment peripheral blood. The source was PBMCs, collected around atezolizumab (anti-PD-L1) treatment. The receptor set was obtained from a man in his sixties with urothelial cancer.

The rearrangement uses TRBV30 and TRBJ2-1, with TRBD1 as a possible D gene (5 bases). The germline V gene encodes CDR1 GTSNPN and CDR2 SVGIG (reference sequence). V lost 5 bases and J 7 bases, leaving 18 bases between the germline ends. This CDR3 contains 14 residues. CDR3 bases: TGTGCCTGGGGATTCCAGACAGATAGGAATGAGCAGTTCTTC. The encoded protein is CAWGFQTDRNEQFF.

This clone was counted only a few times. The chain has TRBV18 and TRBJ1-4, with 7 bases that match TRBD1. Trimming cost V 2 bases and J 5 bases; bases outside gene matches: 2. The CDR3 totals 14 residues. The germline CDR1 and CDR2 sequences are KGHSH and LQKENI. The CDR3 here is CASSPGTANEKLFF. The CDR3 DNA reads TGTGCCAGCTCACCAGGGACAGCAAATGAAAAACTGTTTTTT.

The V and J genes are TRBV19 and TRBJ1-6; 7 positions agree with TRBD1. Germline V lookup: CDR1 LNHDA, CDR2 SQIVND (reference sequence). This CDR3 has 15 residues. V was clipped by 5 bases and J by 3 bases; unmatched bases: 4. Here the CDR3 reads CASSPTGNYNSPLHF. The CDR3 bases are TGTGCCAGTAGTCCGACAGGGAACTATAATTCACCCCTCCACTTT.

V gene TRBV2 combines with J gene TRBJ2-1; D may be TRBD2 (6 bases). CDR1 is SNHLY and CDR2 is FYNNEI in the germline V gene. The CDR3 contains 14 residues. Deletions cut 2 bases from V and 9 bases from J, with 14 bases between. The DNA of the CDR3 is TGTGCCAGCAGTGAATTGTCAGAGGAGGGTGAGCAGTTCTTC. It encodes CASSELSEEGEQFF.

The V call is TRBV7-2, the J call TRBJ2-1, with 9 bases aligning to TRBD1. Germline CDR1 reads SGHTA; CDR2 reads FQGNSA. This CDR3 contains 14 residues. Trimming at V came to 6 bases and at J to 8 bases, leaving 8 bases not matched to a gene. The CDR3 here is CASSYRDRAHEQFF. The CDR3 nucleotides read TGTGCCAGCAGTTACCGGGACAGGGCCCATGAGCAGTTCTTC.

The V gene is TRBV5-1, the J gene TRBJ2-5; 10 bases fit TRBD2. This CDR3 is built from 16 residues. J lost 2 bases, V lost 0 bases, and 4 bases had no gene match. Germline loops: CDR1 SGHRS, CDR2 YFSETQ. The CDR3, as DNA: TGCGCCAGCAGCTTGGCCGTAGCGGGGGGTCAAGAGACCCAGTACTTC. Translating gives CASSLAVAGGQETQYF.

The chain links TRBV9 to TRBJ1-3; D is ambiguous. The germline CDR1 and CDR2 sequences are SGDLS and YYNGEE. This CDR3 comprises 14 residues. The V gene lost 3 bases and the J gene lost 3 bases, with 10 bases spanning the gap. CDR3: CASSASRFGNTIYF. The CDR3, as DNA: TGTGCCAGCAGCGCTAGCCGGTTTGGAAACACCATATATTTT.

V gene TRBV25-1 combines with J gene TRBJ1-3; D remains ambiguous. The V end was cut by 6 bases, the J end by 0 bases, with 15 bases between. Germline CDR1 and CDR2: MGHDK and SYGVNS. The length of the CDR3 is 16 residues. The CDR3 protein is CASSTPGYTSGNTIYF. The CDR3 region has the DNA TGTGCCAGCAGCACCCCGGGTTACACCTCTGGAAACACCATATATTTT. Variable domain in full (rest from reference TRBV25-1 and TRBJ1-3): EADIYQTPRYLVIGTGKKITLECSQTMGHDKMYWYQQDPGMELHLIHYSYGVNSTEKGDLSSESTVSRIRTEHFPLTLESARPSHTSQYLCASSTPGYTSGNTIYFGEGSWLTVV.

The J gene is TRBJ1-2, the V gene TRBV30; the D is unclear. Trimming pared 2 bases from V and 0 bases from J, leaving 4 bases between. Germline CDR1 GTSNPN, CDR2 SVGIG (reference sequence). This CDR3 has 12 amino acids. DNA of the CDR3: TGTGCCTGGAGTACTTCTAACTATGGCTACACCTTC. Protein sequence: CAWSTSNYGYTF.

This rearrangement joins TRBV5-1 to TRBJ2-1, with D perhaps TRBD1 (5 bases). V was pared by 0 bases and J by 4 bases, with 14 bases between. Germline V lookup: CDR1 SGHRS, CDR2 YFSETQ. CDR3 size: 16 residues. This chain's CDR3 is CASSLAWGRVYNEQFF. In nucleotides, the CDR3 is TGCGCCAGCAGCTTGGCCTGGGGCAGGGTTTACAATGAGCAGTTCTTC.

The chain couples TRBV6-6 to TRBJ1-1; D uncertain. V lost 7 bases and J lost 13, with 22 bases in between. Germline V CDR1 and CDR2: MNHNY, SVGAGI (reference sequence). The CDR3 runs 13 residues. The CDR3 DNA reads TGTGCCAGCACCATGGGAAGGGAGGGATTTGTTTTCTTT. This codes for CASTMGREGFVFF.

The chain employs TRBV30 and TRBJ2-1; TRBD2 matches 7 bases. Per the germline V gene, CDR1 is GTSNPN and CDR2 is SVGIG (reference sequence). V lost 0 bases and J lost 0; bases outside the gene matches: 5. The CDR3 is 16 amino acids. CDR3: CAWSVLRGSSYNEQFF. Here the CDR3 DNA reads TGTGCCTGGAGTGTTTTGCGGGGGAGCTCCTACAATGAGCAGTTCTTC.

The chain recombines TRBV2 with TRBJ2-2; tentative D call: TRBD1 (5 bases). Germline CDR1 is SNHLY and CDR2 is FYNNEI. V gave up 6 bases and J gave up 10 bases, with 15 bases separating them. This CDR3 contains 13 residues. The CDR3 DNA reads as TGTGCCAGCAGCCAGACAGAGCCGGAGGAGCTGTTTTTT. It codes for CASSQTEPEELFF.

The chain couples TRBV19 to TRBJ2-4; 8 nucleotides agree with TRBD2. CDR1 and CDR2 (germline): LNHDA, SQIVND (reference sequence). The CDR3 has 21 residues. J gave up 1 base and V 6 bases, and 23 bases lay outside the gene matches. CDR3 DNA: TGTGCCAGTAGCCTCTCCCCCTCCCGGGCGGGGGGCGGTGGGGCCAAAAACATTCAGTACTTC. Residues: CASSLSPSRAGGGGAKNIQYF. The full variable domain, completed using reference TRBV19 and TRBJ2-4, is DGGITQSPKYLFRKEGQNVTLSCEQNLNHDAMYWYRQDPGQGLRLIYYSQIVNDFQKGDIAEGYSVSREKKESFPLTVTSAQKNPTAFYLCASSLSPSRAGGGGAKNIQYFGAGTRLSVL.

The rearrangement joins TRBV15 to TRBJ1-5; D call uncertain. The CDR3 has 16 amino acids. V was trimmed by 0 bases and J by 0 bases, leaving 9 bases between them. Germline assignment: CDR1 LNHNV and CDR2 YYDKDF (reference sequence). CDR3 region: CATSRDHFNSNQPQHF. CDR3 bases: TGTGCCACCAGCAGAGATCACTTTAATAGCAATCAGCCCCAGCATTTT.

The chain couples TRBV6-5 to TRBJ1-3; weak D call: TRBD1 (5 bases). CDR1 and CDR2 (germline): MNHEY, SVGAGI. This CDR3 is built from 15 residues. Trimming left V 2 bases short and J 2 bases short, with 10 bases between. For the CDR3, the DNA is TGTGCCAGCAGTTACGTCGGGGGACCTGGAAACACCATATATTTT. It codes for CASSYVGGPGNTIYF.

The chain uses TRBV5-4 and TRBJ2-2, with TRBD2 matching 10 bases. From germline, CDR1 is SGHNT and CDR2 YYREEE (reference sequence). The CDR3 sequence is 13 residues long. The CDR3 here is CAFSGGQTGELFF. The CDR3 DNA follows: TGTGCATTTAGCGGGGGGCAAACCGGGGAGCTGTTTTTT. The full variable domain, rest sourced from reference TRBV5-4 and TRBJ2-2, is ETGVTQSPTHLIKTRGQQVTLRCSSQSGHNTVSWYQQALGQGPQFIFQYYREEENGRGNFPPRFSGLQFPNYSSELNVNALELDDSALYLCAFSGGQTGELFFGEGSRLTVL.

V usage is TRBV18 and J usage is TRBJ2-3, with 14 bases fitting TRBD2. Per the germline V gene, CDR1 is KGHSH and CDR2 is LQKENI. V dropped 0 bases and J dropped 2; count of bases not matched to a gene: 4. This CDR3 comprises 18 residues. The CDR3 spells CASSPPGLAGDDTDTQYF. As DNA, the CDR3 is TGTGCCAGCTCACCACCGGGACTAGCGGGGGACGACACAGATACGCAGTATTTT.

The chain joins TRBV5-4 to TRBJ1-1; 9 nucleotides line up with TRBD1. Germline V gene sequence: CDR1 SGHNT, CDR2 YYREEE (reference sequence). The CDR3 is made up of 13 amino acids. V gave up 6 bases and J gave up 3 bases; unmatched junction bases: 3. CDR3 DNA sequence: TGTGCCAGCAACCGGGACAGGGACACTGAAGCTTTCTTT. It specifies CASNRDRDTEAFF.

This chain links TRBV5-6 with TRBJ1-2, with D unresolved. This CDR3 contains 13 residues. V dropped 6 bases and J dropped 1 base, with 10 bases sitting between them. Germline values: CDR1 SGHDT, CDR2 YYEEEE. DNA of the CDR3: TGTGCCAGCACCGGGAGGATTAACTATGGCTACACCTTC. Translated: CASTGRINYGYTF. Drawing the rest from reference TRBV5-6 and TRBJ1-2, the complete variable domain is DAGVTQSPTHLIKTRGQQVTLRCSPKSGHDTVSWYQQALGQGPQFIFQYYEEEERQRGNFPDRFSGHQFPNYSSELNVNALLLGDSALYLCASTGRINYGYTFGSGTRLTVV.

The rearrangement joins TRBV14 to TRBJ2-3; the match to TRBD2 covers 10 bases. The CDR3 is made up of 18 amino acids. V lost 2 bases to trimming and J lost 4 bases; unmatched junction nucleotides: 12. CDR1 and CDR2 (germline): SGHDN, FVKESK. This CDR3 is CASSQLFASGGGPDTQYF. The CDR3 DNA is TGTGCCAGCAGCCAACTCTTCGCTAGCGGGGGAGGGCCAGATACGCAGTATTTT. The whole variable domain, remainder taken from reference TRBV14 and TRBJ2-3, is EAGVTQFPSHSVIEKGQTVTLRCDPISGHDNLYWYRRVMGKEIKFLLHFVKESKQDESGMPNNRFLAERTGGTYSTLKVQPAELEDSGVYFCASSQLFASGGGPDTQYFGPGTRLTVL.

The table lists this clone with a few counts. Here the CDR3 DNA reads TGTGCCTGGGAACAGGGGGTGGTTCGGGGTGAGCAGTTCTTC. This codes for CAWEQGVVRGEQFF. The chain uses TRBV30 and TRBJ2-1; 8 nucleotides line up with TRBD1. CDR1 GTSNPN and CDR2 SVGIG come from the germline V gene (reference sequence). Germline trimming cut 5 bases from V and 9 bases from J; bases unmatched to any gene: 12. The CDR3 spans 14 residues.

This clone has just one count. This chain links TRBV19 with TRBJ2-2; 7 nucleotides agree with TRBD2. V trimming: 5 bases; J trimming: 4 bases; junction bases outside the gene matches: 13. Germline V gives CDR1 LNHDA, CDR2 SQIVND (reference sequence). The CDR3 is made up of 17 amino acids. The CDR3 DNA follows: TGTGCCAGTAGTCCGTTGGGCGGGGGAGAGTTCACCGGGGAGCTGTTTTTT. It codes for CASSPLGGGEFTGELFF.

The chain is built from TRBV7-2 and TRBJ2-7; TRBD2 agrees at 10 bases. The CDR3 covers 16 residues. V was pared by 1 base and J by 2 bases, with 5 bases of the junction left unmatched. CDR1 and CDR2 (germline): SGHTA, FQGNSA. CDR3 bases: TGTGCCAGCAGCTTAGGATGGACTAGCGGAACCTACGAGCAGTACTTC. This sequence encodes CASSLGWTSGTYEQYF.

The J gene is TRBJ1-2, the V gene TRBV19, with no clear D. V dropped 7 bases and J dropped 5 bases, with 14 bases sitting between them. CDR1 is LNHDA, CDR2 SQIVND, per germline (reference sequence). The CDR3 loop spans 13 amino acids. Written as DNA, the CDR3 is TGTGCCAGTACTAAGGCGAGGGAATATGGCTACACCTTC. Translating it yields CASTKAREYGYTF.

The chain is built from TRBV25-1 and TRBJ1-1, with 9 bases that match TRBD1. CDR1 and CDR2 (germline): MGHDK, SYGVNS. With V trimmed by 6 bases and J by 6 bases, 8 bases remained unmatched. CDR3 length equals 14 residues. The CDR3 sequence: CASRSDRGSAEAFF. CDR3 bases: TGTGCCAGCAGGTCGGACAGGGGAAGCGCTGAAGCTTTCTTT.

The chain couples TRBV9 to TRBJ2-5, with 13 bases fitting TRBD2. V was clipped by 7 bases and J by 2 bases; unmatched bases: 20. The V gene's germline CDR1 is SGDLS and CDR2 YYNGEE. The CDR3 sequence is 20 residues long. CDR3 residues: CASPTPDSETSGGGQETQYF. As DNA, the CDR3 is TGTGCCAGCCCGACCCCCGACAGTGAAACTAGCGGGGGGGGTCAAGAGACCCAGTACTTC.

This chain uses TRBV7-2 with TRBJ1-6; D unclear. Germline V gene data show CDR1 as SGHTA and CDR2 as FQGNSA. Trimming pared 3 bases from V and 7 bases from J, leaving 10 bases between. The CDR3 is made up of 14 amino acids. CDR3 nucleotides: TGTGCCAGCAGCTTCCGTGGCTCCAATTCACCCCTCCACTTT. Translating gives CASSFRGSNSPLHF.

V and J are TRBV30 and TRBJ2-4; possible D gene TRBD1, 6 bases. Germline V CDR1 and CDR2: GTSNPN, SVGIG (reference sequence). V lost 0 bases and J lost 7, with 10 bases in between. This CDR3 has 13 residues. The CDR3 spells CAWSVQGGNIQYF. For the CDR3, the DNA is TGTGCCTGGAGTGTACAGGGTGGGAACATTCAGTACTTC.

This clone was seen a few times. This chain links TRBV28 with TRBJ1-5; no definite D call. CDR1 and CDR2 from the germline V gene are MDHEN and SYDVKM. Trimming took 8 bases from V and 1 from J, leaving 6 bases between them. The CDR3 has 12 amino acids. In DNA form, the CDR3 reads TGTGCCAGCGGGGAGAGCAATCAGCCCCAGCATTTT. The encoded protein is CASGESNQPQHF.

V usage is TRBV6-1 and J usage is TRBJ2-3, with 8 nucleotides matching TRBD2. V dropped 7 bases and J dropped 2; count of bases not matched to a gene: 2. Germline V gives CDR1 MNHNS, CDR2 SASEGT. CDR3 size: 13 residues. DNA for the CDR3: TGTGCCAGCATGCGGGGGGTCACAGATACGCAGTATTTT. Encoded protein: CASMRGVTDTQYF.